The source of this T cell receptor (beta chain) is a study of blood T cell repertoires in COVID-19. Study-wide context: Sample material is recorded as cDNA or gDNA derived from T cells, B-cell-depleted T cells, or PBMCs.

Sequenced by immunoSEQ multiplex PCR; TCRdb stores in-frame clones only, minus some. The sample consists of around 150,000 clones, over 80% of them appearing once. The material sequenced was peripheral blood. This TCR came from a woman aged 80 or over with active or convalescent COVID-19.

The CDR3: CASSSRDRDGSPLHF. CDR3 nucleotide sequence: TGTGCCAGCAGCTCCCGGGACAGGGACGGATCACCCCTCCACTTT. The gene calls are TRBV7-2 and TRBJ1-6, with 9 bases aligning to TRBD1. This CDR3 comprises 15 residues. V lost 4 bases to trimming and J lost 10 bases; unmatched junction nucleotides: 8. Germline V CDR1 and CDR2: SGHTA, FQGNSA.